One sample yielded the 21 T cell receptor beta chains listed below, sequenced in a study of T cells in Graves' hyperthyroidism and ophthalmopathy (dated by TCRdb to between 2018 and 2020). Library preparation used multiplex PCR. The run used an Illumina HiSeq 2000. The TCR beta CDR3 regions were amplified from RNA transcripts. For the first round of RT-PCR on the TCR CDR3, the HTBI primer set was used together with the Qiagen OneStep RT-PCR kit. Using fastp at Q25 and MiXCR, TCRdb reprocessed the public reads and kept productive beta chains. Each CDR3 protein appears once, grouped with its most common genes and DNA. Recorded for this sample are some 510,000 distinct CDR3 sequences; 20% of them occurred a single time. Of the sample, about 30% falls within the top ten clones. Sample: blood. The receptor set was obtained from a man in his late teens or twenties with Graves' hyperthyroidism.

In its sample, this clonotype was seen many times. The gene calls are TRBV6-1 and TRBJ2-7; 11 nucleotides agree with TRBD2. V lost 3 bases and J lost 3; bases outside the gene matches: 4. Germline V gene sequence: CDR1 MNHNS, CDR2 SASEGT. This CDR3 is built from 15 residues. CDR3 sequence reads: CASSEGLAEYYEQYF. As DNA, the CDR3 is TGTGCCAGCAGTGAGGGACTAGCGGAGTACTACGAGCAGTACTTC.

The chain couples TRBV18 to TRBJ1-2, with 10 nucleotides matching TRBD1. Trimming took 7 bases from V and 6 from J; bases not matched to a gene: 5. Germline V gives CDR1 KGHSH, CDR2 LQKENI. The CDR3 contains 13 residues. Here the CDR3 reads CASYRDRGNGYTF. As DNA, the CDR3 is TGTGCCAGCTACCGGGACAGGGGTAATGGCTACACCTTC.

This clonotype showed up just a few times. CDR3 protein: CASSSATGGAETQYF. The CDR3 DNA is TGCGCCAGCAGCTCAGCGACAGGGGGCGCAGAGACCCAGTACTTC. The chain carries TRBV5-1 and TRBJ2-5; 10 bases are shared with TRBD1. V dropped 3 bases and J dropped 4; count of bases not matched to a gene: 6. Germline V CDR1 and CDR2: SGHRS, YFSETQ. This CDR3 is 15 amino acids long.

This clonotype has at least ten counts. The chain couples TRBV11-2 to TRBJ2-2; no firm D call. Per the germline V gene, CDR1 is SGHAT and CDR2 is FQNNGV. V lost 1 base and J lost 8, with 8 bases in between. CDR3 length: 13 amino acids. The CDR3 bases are TGTGCCAGCAGCTTAGGGCCTGGAGGGGAGCTGTTTTTT. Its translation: CASSLGPGGELFF.

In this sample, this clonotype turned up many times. The CDR3 loop reads CASAGTGNYEQYF. CDR3 sequence (DNA): TGTGCTAGTGCCGGGACAGGGAACTACGAGCAGTACTTC. V and J are TRBV12-5 and TRBJ2-7; 9 bases are shared with TRBD1. CDR1 LGHNT and CDR2 FRNRAP come from the germline V gene. The CDR3 totals 13 residues. The V gene end was trimmed by 7 bases and the J gene end by 3 bases; junction bases not matched to a gene: 4. Based on the CDR3 plus reference TRBV12-5 and TRBJ2-7, the full variable domain is DARVTQTPRHKVTEMGQEVTMRCQPILGHNTVFWYRQTMMQGLELLAYFRNRAPLDDSGMPKDRFSAEMPDATLATLKIQPSEPRDSAVYFCASAGTGNYEQYFGPGTRLTVT.

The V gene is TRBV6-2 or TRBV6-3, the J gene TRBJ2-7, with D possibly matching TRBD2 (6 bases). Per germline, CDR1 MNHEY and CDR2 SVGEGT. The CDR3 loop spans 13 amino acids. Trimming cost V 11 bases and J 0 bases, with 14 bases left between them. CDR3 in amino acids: CAGRTTSSYEQYF. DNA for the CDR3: TGTGCCGGACGGACTACAAGCTCCTACGAGCAGTACTTC.

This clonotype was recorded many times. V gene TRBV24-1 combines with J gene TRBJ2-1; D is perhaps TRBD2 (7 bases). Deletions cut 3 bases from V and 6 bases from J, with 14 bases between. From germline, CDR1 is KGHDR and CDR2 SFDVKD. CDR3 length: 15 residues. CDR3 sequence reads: CATSDVGGHGNEQFF. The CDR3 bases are TGTGCCACCAGTGATGTGGGGGGGCACGGCAATGAGCAGTTCTTC.

CDR3: CASSFLGTGGETQYF. Written as DNA, the CDR3 is TGTGCCAGCAGCTTTTTGGGTACAGGGGGAGAGACCCAGTACTTC. V gene TRBV5-8 combines with J gene TRBJ2-5; 8 bases fit TRBD1. V gave up 2 bases and J gave up 4 bases; unmatched junction bases: 7. This CDR3 spans 15 amino acids. The germline V gene has CDR1 SGHTS and CDR2 YDEGEE.

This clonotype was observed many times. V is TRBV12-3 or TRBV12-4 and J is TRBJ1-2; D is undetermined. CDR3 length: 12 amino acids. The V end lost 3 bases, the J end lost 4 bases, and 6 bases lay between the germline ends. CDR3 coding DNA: TGTGCCAGCAGTTTCGGCCTCTATGGCTACACCTTC. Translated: CASSFGLYGYTF.

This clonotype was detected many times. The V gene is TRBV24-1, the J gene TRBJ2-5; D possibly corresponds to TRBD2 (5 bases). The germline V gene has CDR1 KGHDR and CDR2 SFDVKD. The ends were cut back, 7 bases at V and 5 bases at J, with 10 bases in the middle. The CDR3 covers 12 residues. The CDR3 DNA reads TGTGCCACCAGGGGAGTGGGCGAGACCCAGTACTTC. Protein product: CATRGVGETQYF.

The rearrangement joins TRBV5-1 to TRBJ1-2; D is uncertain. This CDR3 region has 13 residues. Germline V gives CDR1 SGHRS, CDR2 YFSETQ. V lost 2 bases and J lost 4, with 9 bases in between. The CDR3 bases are TGCGCCAGCAGCTTCGCCAGTTTCTATGGCTACACCTTC. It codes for CASSFASFYGYTF. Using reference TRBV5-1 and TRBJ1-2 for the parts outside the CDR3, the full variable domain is KAGVTQTPRYLIKTRGQQVTLSCSPISGHRSVSWYQQTPGQGLQFLFEYFSETQRNKGNFPGRFSGRQFSNSRSEMNVSTLELGDSALYLCASSFASFYGYTFGSGTRLTVV.

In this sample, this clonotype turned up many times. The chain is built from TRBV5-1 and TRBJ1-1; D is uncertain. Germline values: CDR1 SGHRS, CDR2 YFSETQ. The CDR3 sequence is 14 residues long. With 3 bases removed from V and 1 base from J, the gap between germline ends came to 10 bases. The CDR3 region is CASSWESANTEAFF. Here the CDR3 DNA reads TGCGCCAGCAGCTGGGAATCGGCGAACACTGAAGCTTTCTTT.

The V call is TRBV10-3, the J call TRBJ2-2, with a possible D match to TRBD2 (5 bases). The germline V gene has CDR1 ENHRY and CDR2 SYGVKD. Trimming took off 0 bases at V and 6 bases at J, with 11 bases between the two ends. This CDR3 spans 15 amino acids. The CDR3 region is CAISESTRVPGELFF. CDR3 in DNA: TGTGCCATCAGTGAGTCAACTAGAGTTCCCGGGGAGCTGTTTTTT.

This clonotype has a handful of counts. As DNA, the CDR3 is TGCAGCGTAGAGGGACTAGCGGGGTCCTACGAGCAGTACTTC. Protein product: CSVEGLAGSYEQYF. The genes are TRBV29-1 and TRBJ2-7; 13 nucleotides match TRBD2. Trimming took 6 bases from V and 1 from J; bases not matched to a gene: 3. CDR1 SQVTM and CDR2 ANQGSEA come from the germline V gene. This CDR3 has 14 amino acids.

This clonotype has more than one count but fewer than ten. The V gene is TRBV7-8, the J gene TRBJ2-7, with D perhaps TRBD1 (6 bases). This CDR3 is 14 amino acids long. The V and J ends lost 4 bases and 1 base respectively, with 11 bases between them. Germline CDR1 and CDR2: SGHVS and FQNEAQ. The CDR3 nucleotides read TGTGCCAGCAGCTATGTGACAGGTTCCTACGAGCAGTACTTC. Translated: CASSYVTGSYEQYF.

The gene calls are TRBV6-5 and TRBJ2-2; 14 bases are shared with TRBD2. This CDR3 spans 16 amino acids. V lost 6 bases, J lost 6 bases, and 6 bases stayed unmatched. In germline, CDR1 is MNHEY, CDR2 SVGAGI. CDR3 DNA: TGTGCCAGCAGACGACTAGCGGGGGGGCTCGCCGGGGAGCTGTTTTTT. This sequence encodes CASRRLAGGLAGELFF.

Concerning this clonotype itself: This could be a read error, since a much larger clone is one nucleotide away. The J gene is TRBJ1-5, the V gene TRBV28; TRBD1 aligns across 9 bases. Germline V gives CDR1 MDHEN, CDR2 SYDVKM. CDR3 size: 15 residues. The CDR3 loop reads CASSLGQGVNRPQHF. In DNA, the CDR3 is TGTGCCAGCAGTTTGGGACAGGGCGTCAATCGGCCCCAGCATTTT.

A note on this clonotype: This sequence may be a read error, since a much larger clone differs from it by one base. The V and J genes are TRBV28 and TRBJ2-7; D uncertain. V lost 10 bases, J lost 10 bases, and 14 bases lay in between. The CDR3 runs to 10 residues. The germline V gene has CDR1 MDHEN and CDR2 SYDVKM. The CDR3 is CATSLVDQYF. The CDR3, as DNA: TGTGCCACCTCCCTCGTCGATCAGTACTTC.

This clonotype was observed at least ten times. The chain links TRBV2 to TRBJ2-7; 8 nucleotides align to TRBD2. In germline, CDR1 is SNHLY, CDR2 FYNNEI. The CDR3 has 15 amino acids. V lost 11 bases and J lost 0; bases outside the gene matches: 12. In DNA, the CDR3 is TGTGCCTCAAGGGGAAGCGGGGGCGACTCCTACGAGCAGTACTTC. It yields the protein CASRGSGGDSYEQYF. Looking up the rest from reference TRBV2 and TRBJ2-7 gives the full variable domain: EPEVTQTPSHQVTQMGQEVILRCVPISNHLYFYWYRQILGQKVEFLVSFYNNEISEKSEIFDDQFSVERPDGSNFTLKIRSTKLEDSAMYFCASRGSGGDSYEQYFGPGTRLTVT.

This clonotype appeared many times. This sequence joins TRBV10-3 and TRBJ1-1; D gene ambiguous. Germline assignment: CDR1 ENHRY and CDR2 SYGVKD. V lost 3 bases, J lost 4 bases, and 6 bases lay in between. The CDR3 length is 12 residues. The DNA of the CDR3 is TGTGCCATCAGTGAACGGGGCACTGAAGCTTTCTTT. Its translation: CAISERGTEAFF.

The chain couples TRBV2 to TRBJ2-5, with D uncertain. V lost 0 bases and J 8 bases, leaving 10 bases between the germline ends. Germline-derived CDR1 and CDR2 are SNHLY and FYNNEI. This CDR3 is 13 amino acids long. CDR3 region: CASSEARSGTQYF. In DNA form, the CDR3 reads TGTGCCAGCAGTGAAGCGCGCTCCGGAACCCAGTACTTC. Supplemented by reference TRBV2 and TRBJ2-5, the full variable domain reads EPEVTQTPSHQVTQMGQEVILRCVPISNHLYFYWYRQILGQKVEFLVSFYNNEISEKSEIFDDQFSVERPDGSNFTLKIRSTKLEDSAMYFCASSEARSGTQYFGPGTRLLVL.